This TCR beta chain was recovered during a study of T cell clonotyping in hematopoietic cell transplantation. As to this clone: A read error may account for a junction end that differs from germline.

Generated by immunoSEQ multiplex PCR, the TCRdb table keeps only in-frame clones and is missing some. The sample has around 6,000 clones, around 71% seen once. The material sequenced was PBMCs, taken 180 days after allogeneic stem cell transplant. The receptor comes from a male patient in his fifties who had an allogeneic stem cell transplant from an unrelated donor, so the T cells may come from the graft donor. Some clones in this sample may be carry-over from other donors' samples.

The CDR3 sequence: CASSLPGGHRGAVF. In DNA form, the CDR3 reads TGTGCCAGCAGCCTCCCTGGGGGGCACCGGGGAGCTGTTTTT. V is TRBV6-5 and J is TRBJ2-2; D might be TRBD1 or TRBD2, each matching 6 bases. The germline V gene has CDR1 MNHEY and CDR2 SVGAGI. The length of the CDR3 is 14 residues.